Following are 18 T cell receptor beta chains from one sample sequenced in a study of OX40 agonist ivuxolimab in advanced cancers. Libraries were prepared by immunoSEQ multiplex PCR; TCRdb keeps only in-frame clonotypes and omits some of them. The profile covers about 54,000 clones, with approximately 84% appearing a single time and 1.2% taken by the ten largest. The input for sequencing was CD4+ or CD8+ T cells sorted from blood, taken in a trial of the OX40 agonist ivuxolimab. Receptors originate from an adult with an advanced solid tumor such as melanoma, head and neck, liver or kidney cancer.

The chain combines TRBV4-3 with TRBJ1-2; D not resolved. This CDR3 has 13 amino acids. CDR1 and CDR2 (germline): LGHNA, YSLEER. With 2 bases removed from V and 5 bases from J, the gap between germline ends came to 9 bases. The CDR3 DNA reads TGCGCCAGCAGCCAAAGTCGGGGATATGGCTACACCTTC. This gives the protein CASSQSRGYGYTF.

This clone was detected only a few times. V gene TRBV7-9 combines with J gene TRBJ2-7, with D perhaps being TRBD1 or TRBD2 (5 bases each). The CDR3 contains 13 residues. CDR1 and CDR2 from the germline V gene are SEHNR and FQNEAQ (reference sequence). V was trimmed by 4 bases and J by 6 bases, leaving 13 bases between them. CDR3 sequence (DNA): TGTGCCAGCAGCTCTAGGGGCGGAGGCGAGCAGTACTTC. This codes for CASSSRGGGEQYF.

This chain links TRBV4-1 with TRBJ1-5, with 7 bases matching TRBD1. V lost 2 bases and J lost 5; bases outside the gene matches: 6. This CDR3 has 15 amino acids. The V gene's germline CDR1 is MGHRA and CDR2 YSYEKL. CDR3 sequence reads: CASSQPDREDQPQHF. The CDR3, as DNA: TGCGCCAGCAGCCAACCTGACAGGGAGGATCAGCCCCAGCATTTT.

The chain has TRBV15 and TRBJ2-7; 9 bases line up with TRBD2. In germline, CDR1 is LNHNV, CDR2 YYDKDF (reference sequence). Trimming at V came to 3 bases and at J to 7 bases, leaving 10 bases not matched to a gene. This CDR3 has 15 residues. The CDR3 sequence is CATSSGSLAGYEQYF. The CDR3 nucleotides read TGTGCCACCAGCAGCGGGTCGCTAGCGGGATATGAGCAGTACTTC.

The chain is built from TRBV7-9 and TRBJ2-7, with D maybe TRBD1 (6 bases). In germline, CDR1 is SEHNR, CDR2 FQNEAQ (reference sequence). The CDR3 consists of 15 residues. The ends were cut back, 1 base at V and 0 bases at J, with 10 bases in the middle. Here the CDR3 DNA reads TGTGCCAGCAGCTTAGGGACAGAGAGCTCCTACGAGCAGTACTTC. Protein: CASSLGTESSYEQYF.

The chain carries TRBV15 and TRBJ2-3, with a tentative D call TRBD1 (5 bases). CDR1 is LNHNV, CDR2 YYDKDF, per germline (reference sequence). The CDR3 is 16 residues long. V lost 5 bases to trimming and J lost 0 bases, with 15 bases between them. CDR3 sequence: CATSLEWGPSTDTQYF. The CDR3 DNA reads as TGTGCCACCAGCCTAGAATGGGGCCCTAGCACAGATACGCAGTATTTT.

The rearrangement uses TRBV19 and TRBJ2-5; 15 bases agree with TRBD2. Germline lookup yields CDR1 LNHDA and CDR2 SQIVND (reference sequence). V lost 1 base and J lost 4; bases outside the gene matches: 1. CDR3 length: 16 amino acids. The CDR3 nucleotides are TGTGCCAGTAGTATAGGGGGACTAGCGGGAGGAGAGACCCAGTACTTC. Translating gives CASSIGGLAGGETQYF. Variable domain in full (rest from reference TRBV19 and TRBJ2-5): DGGITQSPKYLFRKEGQNVTLSCEQNLNHDAMYWYRQDPGQGLRLIYYSQIVNDFQKGDIAEGYSVSREKKESFPLTVTSAQKNPTAFYLCASSIGGLAGGETQYFGPGTRLLVL.

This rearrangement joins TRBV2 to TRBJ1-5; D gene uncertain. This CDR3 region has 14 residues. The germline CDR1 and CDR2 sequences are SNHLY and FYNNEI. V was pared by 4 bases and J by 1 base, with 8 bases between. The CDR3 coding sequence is TGTGCCAGCAGTGCGAGAGGAAGCAATCAGCCCCAGCATTTT. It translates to CASSARGSNQPQHF.

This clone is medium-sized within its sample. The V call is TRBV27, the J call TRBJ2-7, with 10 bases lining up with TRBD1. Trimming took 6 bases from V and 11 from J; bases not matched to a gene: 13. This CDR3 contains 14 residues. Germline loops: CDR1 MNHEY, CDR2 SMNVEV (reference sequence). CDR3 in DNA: TGTGCCAGCAGCGGTACCGGGACAGGGGATAAGAAGTACTTC. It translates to CASSGTGTGDKKYF.

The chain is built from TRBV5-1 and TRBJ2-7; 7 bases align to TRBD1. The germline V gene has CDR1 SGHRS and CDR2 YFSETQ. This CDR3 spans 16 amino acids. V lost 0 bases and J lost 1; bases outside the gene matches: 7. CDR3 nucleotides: TGCGCCAGCAGCTTGGCCAGGGGGACAGATTCCTACGAGCAGTACTTC. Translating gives CASSLARGTDSYEQYF.

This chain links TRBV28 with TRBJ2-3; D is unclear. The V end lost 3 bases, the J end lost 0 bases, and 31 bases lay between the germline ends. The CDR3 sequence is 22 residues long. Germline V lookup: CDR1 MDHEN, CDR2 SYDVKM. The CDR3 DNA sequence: TGTGCCAGCAGTTTCGTTTATGAGGTATCTCGACCTTCAGGCAATAGCACAGATACGCAGTATTTT. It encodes CASSFVYEVSRPSGNSTDTQYF.

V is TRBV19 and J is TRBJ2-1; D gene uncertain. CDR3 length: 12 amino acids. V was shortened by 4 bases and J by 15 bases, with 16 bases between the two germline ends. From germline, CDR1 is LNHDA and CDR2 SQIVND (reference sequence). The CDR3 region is CASSKERRSSFF. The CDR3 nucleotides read TGTGCCAGTAGTAAGGAGAGGAGAAGTTCGTTCTTC. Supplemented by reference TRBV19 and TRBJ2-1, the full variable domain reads DGGITQSPKYLFRKEGQNVTLSCEQNLNHDAMYWYRQDPGQGLRLIYYSQIVNDFQKGDIAEGYSVSREKKESFPLTVTSAQKNPTAFYLCASSKERRSSFFGPGTRLTVL.

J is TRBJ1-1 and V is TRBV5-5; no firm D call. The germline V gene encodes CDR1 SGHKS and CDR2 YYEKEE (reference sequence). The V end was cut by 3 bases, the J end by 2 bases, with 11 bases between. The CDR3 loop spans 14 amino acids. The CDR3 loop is CASSSLSGNTEAFF. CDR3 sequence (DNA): TGTGCCAGCAGCTCTTTGTCAGGAAACACTGAAGCTTTCTTT. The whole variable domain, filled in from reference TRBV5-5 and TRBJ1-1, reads DAGVTQSPTHLIKTRGQQVTLRCSPISGHKSVSWYQQVLGQGPQFIFQYYEKEERGRGNFPDRFSARQFPNYSSELNVNALLLGDSALYLCASSSLSGNTEAFFGQGTRLTVV.

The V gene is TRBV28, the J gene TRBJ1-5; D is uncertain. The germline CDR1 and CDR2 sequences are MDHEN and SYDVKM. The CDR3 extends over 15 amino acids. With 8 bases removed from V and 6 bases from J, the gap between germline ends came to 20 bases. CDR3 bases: TGTGCCAGCGCGTCCGTGGGCAGGCCGGGTCAGCCCCAGCATTTT. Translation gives CASASVGRPGQPQHF. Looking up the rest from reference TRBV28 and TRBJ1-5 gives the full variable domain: DVKVTQSSRYLVKRTGEKVFLECVQDMDHENMFWYRQDPGLGLRLIYFSYDVKMKEKGDIPEGYSVSREKKERFSLILESASTNQTSMYLCASASVGRPGQPQHFGDGTRLSIL.

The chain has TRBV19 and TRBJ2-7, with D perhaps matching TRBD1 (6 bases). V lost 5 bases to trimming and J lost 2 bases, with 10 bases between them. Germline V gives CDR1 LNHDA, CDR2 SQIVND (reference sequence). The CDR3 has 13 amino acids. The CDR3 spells CASSGRGPYEQYF. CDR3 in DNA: TGTGCCAGTAGTGGCAGGGGCCCCTACGAGCAGTACTTC. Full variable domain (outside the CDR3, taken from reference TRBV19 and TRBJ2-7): DGGITQSPKYLFRKEGQNVTLSCEQNLNHDAMYWYRQDPGQGLRLIYYSQIVNDFQKGDIAEGYSVSREKKESFPLTVTSAQKNPTAFYLCASSGRGPYEQYFGPGTRLTVT.

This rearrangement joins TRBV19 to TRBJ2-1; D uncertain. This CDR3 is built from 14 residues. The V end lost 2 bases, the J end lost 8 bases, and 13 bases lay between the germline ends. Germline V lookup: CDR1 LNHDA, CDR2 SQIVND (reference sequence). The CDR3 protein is CASSIPKIRDEQFF. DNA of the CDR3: TGTGCCAGTAGTATACCCAAGATCCGCGATGAGCAGTTCTTC.

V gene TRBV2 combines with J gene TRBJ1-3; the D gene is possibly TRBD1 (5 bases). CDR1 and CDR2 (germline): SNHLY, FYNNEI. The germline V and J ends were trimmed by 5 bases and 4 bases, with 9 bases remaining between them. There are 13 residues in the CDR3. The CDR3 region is CASSQGRGNTIYF. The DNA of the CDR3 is TGTGCCAGCAGTCAGGGAAGGGGAAACACCATATATTTT. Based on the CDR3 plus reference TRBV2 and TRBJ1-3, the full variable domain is EPEVTQTPSHQVTQMGQEVILRCVPISNHLYFYWYRQILGQKVEFLVSFYNNEISEKSEIFDDQFSVERPDGSNFTLKIRSTKLEDSAMYFCASSQGRGNTIYFGEGSWLTVV.

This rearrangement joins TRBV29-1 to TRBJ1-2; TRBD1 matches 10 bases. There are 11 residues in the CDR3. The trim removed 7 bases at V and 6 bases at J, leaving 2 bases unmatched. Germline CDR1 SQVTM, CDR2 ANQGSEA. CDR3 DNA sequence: TGCAGCGCTGGACAGGGGGATGGCTACACCTTC. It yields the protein CSAGQGDGYTF.